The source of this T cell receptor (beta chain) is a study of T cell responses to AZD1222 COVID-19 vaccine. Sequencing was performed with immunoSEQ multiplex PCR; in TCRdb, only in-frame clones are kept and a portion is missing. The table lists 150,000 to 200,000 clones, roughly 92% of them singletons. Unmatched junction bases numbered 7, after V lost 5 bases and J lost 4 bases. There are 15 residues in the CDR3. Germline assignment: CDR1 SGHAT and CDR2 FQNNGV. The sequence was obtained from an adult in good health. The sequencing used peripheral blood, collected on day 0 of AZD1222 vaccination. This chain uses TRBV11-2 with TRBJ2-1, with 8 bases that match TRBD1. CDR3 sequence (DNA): TGTGCCAGCAGCCTCCAGGGGGCTTTGTACAATGAGCAGTTCTTC. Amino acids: CASSLQGALYNEQFF.